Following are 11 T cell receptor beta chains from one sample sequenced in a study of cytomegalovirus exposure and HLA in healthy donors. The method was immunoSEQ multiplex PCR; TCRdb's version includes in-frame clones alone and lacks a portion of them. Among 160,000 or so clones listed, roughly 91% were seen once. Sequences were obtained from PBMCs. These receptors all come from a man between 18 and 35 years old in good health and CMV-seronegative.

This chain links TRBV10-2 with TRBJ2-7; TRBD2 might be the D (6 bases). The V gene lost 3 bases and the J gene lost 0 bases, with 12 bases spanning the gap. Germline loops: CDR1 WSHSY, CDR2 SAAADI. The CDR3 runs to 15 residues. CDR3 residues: CASSEGLAFSYEQYF. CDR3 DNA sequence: TGCGCCAGCAGTGAAGGGCTAGCGTTCTCCTACGAGCAGTACTTC.

In nucleotides, the CDR3 is TGTGCCAGCAGCCAAGGTGGACTAGGTACCTACAATGAGCAGTTCTTC. It translates to CASSQGGLGTYNEQFF. The chain uses TRBV4-2 and TRBJ2-1; 7 positions match TRBD2. CDR1 is LGHNA and CDR2 is YNFKEQ in the germline V gene. V dropped 1 base and J dropped 2; count of bases not matched to a gene: 5. This CDR3 contains 16 residues.

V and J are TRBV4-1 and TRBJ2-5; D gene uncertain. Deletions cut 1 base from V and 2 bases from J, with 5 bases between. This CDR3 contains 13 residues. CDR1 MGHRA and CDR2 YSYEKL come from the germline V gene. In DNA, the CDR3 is TGCGCCAGCAGCCAAGGAGTGCAAGAGACCCAGTACTTC. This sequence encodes CASSQGVQETQYF.

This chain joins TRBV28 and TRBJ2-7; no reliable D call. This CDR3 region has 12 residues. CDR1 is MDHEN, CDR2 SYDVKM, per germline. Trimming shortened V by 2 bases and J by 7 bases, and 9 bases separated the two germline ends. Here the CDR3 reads CASSLNLVEQYV. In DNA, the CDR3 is TGTGCCAGCAGTTTAAATTTAGTGGAGCAGTACGTC.

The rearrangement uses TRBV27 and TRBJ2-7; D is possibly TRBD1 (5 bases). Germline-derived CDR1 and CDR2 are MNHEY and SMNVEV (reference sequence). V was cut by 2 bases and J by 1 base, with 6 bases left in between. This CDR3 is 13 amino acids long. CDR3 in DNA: TGTGCCAGCAGTTTACCAGGGTCCTACGAGCAGTACTTC. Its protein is CASSLPGSYEQYF.

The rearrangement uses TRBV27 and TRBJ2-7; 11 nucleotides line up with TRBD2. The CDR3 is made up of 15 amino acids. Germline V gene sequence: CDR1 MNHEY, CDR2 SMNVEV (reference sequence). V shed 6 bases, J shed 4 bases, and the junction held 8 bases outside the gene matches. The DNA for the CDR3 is TGTGCCAGCAGGTCCGCGGCTAGCGGGAGGTACGAGCAGTACTTC. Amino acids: CASRSAASGRYEQYF.

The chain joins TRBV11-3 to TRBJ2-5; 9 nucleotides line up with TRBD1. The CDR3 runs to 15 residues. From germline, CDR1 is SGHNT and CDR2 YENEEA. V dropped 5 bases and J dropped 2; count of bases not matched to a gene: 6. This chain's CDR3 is CASSRGQGKQETQYF. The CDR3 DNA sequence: TGTGCCAGCAGCCGTGGACAGGGGAAACAAGAGACCCAGTACTTC.

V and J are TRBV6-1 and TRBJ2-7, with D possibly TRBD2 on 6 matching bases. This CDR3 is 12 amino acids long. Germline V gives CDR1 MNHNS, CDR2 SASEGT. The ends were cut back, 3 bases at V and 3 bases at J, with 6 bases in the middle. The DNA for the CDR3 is TGTGCCAGCAGTGAGCGGGACTACGAGCAGTACTTC. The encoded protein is CASSERDYEQYF.

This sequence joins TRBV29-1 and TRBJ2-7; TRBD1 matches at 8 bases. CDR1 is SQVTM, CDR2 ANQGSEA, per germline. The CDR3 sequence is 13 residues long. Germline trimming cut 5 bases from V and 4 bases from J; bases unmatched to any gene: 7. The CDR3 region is CSVRSGQEYEQYF. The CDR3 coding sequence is TGCAGCGTTCGTTCGGGACAGGAATACGAGCAGTACTTC.

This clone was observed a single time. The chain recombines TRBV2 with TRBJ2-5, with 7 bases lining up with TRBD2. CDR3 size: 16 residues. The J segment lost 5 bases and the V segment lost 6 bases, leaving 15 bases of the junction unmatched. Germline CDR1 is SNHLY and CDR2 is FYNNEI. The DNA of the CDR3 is TGTGCCAGCAGCGCACGGACTAGTGGGCACCCGGAGACCCAGTACTTC. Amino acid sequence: CASSARTSGHPETQYF.

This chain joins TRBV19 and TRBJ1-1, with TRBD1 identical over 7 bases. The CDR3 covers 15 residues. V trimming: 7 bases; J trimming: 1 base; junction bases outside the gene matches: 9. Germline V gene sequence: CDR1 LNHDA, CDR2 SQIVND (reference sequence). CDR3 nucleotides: TGTGCCAGTATCACCGGGACAGCAGAGAACACTGAAGCTTTCTTT. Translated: CASITGTAENTEAFF.